Listed below are T cell receptor beta chains from one sample, sequenced in a study of cytomegalovirus exposure and HLA in healthy donors. Only in-frame clones appear in the TCRdb table, and some are missing; sequencing was by immunoSEQ multiplex PCR. The sample contains 95,000 to 110,000 clones, more than 75% of which appear only once. Sequencing used PBMCs. The source is a woman in her late teens or twenties in good health and CMV-seropositive. Both conserved end residues are part of each CDR3.

V | CDR3
TRBV19 | CASSFTSGRKAYEQYF
TRBV25-1 | CASRGTDQETQYF
TRBV4-2 | CASSQGGSGTDTQYF
TRBV5-4 | CASSQTGQGERKQFF
TRBV5-1 | CASSLGEAGEKLFF
TRBV7-2 | CASNLILGAGETQYF
TRBV5-1 | CASSPQGAYEQYF
TRBV11-1 | CASSFGTGGLTEAFF
TRBV6-1 | CASSDLRLAGELNEQYF
TRBV2 | CASSGGTQYF
TRBV20-1 | CSAQAYEQYF
TRBV2 | CASRGRLGPFEETQYF
TRBV7-3 | CASSSASGGFRDTQYF
TRBV23-1 | CASSQSTNRSKIQVFTQYF
TRBV5-1 | CASSLVRSTGQSYGYTF
TRBV7-2 | CASSLPTGATEAFF
TRBV30 | CAWSVGANTGELFF
TRBV9 | CASSVEGGGVLDQPQHF
TRBV20-1 | CSARVSGSIFF
TRBV11-2 | CASSSSRDTRYGYTF
TRBV5-1 | CASSQPGQGATSGYTF
TRBV7-9 | CASSLTLSGRGSGTQYF
TRBV4-1 | CASSPRQGRGYGYTF
TRBV6-5 | CASTLSSRGEQYF
TRBV30 | CAWRHQLREVTDTQYF
TRBV5-6 | CASRLQGAGNTIYF
TRBV13 | CASSFDRSYEQYF
TRBV5-1 | CASSSLAGEMDEQFF
TRBV10-3 | CAISESRWGNQPQHF
TRBV18 | CASSPIRDTDYGYTF
TRBV7-8 | CASSYSNTGELFF
TRBV6-5 | CASSYGLGRGVTEAFF
TRBV4-3 | CASSQDLTVLFF
TRBV11-2 | CASSLAAGNYDDNQPQHF
TRBV25-1 | CASSEGGIQPQHF
TRBV2 | CASSEALSVYSNQPQHF
TRBV7-3 | CASSLNSGGPFTEQFF
TRBV5-6 | CASSLRQGKPQHF
TRBV5-8 | CASSLGWDISYEQYF
TRBV9 | CASSVLGDRANYGYTF
TRBV28 | CASSFSDAGGDEQFF
TRBV15 | CATSRETGNTEAFF
TRBV18 | CASSPLAGVEQYF
TRBV5-6 | CASSLYPQENYGYTF
TRBV9 | CASSVDYYGYTF
TRBV30 | CAWSVGVSYEQYF
TRBV6-1 | CASRLGTGQNTEAFF
TRBV7-9 | CASSRGAGVSYEQYF